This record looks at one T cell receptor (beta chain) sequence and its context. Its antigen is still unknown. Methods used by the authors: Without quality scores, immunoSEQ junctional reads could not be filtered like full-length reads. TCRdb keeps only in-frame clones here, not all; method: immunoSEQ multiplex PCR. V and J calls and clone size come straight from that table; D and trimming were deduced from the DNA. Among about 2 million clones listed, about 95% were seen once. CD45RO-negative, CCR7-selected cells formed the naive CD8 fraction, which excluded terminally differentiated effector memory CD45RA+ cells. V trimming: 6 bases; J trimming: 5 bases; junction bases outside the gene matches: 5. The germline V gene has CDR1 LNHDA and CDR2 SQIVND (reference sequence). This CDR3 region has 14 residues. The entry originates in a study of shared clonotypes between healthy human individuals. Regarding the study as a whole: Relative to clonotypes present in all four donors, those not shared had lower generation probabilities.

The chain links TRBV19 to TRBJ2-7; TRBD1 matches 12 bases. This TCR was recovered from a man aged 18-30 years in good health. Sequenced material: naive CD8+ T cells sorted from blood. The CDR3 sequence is CASRGTGGGDEQYF. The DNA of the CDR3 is TGTGCCAGTAGGGGGACAGGGGGCGGCGACGAGCAGTACTTC.